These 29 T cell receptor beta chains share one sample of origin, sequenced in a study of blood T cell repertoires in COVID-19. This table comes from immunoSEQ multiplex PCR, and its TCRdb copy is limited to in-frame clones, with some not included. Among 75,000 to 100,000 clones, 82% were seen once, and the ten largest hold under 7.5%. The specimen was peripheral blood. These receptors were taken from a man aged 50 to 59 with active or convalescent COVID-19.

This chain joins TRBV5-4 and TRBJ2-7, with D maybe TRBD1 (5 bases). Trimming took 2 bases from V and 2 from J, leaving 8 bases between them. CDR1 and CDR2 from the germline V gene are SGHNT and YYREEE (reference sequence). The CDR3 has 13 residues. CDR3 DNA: TGTGCCAGCAGCTTTGCAGGGACCTACGAGCAGTACGTC. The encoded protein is CASSFAGTYEQYV.

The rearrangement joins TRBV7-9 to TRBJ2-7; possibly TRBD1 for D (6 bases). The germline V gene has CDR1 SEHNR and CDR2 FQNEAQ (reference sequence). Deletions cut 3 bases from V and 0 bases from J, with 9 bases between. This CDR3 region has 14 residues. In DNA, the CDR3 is TGTGCCAGCAGCTTCGGGACAACCTCCTACGAGCAGTACTTC. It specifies CASSFGTTSYEQYF.

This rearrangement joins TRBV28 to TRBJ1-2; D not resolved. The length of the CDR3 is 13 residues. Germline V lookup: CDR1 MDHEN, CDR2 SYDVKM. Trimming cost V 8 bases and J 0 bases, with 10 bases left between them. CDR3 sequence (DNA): TGTGCCAGCGCAAAGCGCGCTAACTATGGCTACACCTTC. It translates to CASAKRANYGYTF.

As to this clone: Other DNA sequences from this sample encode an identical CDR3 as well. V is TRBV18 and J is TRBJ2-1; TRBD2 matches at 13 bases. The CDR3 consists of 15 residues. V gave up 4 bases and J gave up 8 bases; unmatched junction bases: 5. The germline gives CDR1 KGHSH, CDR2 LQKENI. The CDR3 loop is CASSRLAGGPDEQFF. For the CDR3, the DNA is TGTGCCAGCTCACGACTAGCGGGGGGCCCGGATGAGCAGTTCTTC.

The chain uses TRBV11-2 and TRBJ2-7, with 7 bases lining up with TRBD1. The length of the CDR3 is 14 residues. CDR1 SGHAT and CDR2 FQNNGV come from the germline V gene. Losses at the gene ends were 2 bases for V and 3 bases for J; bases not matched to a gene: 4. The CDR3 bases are TGTGCCAGCAGCTTAATGGCAGGGGGCTACGAGCAGTACGTC. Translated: CASSLMAGGYEQYV.

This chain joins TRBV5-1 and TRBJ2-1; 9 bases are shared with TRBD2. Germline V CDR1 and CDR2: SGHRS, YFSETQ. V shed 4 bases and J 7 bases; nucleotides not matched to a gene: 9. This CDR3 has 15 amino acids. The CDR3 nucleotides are TGCGCCAGCAGCCCGAGTGGCGGGGGGGAGAATGAGCAGTTCTTC. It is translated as CASSPSGGGENEQFF.

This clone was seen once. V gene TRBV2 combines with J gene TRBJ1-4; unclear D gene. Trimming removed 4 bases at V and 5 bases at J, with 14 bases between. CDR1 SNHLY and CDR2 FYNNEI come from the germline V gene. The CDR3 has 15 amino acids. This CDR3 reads CASSGETRANEKLFF. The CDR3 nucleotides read TGTGCCAGCAGTGGGGAGACAAGGGCCAATGAAAAACTGTTTTTT.

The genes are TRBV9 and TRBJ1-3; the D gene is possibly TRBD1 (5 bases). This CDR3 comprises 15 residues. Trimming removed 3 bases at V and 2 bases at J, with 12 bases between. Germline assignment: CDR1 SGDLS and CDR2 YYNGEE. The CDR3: CASSASQGAGNTIYF. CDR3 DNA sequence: TGTGCCAGCAGCGCTAGTCAGGGTGCTGGAAACACCATATATTTT.

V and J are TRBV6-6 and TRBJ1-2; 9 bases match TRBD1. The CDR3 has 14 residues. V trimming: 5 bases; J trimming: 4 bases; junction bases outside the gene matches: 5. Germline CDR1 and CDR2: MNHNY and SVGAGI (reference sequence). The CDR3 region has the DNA TGTGCCAGCAGTCCGGGGACAGGGATCTATGGCTACACCTTC. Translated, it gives CASSPGTGIYGYTF.

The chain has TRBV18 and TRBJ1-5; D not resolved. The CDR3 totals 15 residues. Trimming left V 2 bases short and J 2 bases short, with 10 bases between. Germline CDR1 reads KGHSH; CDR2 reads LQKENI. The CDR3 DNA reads TGTGCCAGCTCACCAACACGAGAGGGCAATCAGCCCCAGCATTTT. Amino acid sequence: CASSPTREGNQPQHF.

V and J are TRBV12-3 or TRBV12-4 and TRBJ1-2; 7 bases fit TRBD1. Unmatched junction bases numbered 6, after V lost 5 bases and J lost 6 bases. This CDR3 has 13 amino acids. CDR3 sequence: CASSRSGGNGYTF. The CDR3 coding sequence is TGTGCCAGCAGTCGATCAGGGGGAAATGGCTACACCTTC.

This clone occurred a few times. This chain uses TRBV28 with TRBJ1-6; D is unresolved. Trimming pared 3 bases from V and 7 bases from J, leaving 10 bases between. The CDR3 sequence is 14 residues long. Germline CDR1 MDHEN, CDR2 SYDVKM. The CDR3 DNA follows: TGTGCCAGCAGTTTCACCACACCGAATTCACCCCTCCACTTT. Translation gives CASSFTTPNSPLHF.

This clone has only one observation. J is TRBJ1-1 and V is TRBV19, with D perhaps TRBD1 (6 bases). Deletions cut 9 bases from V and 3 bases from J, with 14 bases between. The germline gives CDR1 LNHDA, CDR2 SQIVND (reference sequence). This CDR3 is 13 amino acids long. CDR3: CASTGFLDTEAFF. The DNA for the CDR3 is TGTGCCAGCACAGGGTTTTTGGACACTGAAGCTTTCTTT.

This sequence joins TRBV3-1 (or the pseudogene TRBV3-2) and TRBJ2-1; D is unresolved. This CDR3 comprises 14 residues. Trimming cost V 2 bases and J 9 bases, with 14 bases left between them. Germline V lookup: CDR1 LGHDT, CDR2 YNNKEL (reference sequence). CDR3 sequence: CASSQSGGVGEQFF. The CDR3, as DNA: TGTGCCAGCAGCCAATCCGGCGGAGTTGGTGAGCAGTTCTTC.

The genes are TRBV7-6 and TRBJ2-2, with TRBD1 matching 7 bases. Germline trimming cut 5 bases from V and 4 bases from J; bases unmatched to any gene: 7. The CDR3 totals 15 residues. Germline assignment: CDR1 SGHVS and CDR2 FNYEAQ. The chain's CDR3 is CASSSRQGGTGELFF. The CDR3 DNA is TGTGCCAGCAGCAGCCGACAGGGTGGCACCGGGGAGCTGTTTTTT.

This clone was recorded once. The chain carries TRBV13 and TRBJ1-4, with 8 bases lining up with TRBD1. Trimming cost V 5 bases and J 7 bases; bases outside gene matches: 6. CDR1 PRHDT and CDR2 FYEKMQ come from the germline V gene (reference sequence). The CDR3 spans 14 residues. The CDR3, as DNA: TGTGCCAGCAGCCTCAGGGGGCGAGGTGAAAAACTGTTTTTT. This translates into CASSLRGRGEKLFF.

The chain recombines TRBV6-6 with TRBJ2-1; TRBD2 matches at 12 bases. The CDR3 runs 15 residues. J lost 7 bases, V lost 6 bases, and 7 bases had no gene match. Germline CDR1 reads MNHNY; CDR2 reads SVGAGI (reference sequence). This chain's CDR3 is CASRPSSGGANEQFF. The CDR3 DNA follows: TGTGCCAGCAGACCGTCTAGCGGGGGGGCTAATGAGCAGTTCTTC.

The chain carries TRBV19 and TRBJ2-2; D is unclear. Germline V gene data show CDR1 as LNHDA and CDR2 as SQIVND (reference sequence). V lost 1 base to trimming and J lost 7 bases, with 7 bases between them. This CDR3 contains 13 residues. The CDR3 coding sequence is TGTGCCAGTAGTATAGGGCAGATCGGGGAGCTGTTTTTT. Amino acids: CASSIGQIGELFF.

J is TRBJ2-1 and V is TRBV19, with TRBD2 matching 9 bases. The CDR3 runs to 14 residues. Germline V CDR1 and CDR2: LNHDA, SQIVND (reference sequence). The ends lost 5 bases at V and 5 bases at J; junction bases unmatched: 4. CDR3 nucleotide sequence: TGTGCCAGTAGTGGCGGGGGGGCCGACAATGAGCAGTTCTTC. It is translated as CASSGGGADNEQFF.

The CDR3 protein is CASSQLGQGRGGYTF. CDR3 DNA sequence: TGTGCCAGCAGCCAGCTCGGACAGGGGCGTGGTGGCTACACCTTC. V gene TRBV3-1 (or the pseudogene TRBV3-2) combines with J gene TRBJ1-2; 9 bases are a match to TRBD1. Losses at the gene ends were 3 bases for V and 7 bases for J; bases not matched to a gene: 9. The CDR3 consists of 15 residues. The germline V gene encodes CDR1 LGHDT and CDR2 YNNKEL (reference sequence).

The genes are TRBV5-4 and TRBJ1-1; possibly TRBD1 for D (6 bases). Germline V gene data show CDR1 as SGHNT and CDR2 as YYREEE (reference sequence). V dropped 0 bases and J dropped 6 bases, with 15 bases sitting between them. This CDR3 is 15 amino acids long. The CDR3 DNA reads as TGTGCCAGCAGCTTGGCCTCCGGGACACCGTCTGAAGCTTTCTTT. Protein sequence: CASSLASGTPSEAFF.

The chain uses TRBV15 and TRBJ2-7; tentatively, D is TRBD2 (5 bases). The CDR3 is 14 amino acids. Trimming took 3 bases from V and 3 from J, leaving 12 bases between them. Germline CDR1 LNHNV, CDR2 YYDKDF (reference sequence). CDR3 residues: CATSRSGSFYEQYV. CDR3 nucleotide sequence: TGTGCCACCAGCAGGAGCGGTAGCTTCTACGAGCAGTACGTC.

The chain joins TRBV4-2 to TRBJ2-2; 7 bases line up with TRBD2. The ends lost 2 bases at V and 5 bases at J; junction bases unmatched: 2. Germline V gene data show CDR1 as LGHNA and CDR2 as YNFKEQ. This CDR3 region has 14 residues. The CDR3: CASSQLAVTGELFF. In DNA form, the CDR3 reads TGTGCCAGCAGCCAACTAGCGGTAACCGGGGAGCTGTTTTTT.

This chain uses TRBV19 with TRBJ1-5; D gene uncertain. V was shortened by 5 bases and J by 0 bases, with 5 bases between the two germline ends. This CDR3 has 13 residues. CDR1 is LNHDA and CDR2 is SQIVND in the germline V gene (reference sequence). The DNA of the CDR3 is TGTGCCAGTAGTCTCGGTAGCAATCAGCCCCAGCATTTT. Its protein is CASSLGSNQPQHF.

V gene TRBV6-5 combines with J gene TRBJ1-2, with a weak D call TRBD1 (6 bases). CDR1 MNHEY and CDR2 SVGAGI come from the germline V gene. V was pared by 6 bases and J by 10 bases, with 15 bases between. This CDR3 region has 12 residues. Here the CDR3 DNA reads TGTGCCAGCAGACCTCCGGGGGGGGCCTACACCTTC. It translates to CASRPPGGAYTF.

DNA for the CDR3: TGTGCCACCAGTGGTTGGACAGGGGGCGAGCAGTTCTTC. As protein: CATSGWTGGEQFF. V gene TRBV24-1 combines with J gene TRBJ2-1; 11 positions match TRBD1. CDR3 length: 13 amino acids. CDR1 and CDR2 (germline): KGHDR, SFDVKD. The V gene end was trimmed by 5 bases and the J gene end by 10 bases; junction bases not matched to a gene: 3.

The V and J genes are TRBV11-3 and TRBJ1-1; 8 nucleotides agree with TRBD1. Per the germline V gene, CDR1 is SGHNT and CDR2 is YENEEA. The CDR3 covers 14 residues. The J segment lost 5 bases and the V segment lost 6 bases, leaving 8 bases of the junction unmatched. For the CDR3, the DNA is TGTGCCAGCAGTCCTGGACAGGGTTGGACTGAAGCTTTCTTT. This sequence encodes CASSPGQGWTEAFF.

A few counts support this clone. The CDR3 protein is CASSRQGMETQYF. CDR3 nucleotide sequence: TGTGCCAGCAGCCGACAGGGGATGGAGACCCAGTACTTC. The chain has TRBV5-4 and TRBJ2-5, with 8 bases that match TRBD1. Germline V gene data show CDR1 as SGHNT and CDR2 as YYREEE (reference sequence). The CDR3 consists of 13 residues. V gave up 4 bases and J gave up 5 bases; unmatched junction bases: 4. The full variable domain, with the rest looked up from reference TRBV5-4 and TRBJ2-5, is ETGVTQSPTHLIKTRGQQVTLRCSSQSGHNTVSWYQQALGQGPQFIFQYYREEENGRGNFPPRFSGLQFPNYSSELNVNALELDDSALYLCASSRQGMETQYFGPGTRLLVL.

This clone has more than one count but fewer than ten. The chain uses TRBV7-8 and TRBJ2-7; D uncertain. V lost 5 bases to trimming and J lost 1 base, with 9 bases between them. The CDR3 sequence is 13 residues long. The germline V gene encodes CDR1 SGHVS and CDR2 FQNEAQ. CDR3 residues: CASSPLESYEQYF. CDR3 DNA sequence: TGTGCCAGCAGCCCATTAGAGTCCTACGAGCAGTACTTC. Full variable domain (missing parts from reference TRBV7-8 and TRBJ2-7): GAGVSQSPRYKVAKRGQDVALRCDPISGHVSLFWYQQALGQGPEFLTYFQNEAQLDKSGLPSDRFFAERPEGSVSTLKIQRTQQEDSAVYLCASSPLESYEQYFGPGTRLTVT.